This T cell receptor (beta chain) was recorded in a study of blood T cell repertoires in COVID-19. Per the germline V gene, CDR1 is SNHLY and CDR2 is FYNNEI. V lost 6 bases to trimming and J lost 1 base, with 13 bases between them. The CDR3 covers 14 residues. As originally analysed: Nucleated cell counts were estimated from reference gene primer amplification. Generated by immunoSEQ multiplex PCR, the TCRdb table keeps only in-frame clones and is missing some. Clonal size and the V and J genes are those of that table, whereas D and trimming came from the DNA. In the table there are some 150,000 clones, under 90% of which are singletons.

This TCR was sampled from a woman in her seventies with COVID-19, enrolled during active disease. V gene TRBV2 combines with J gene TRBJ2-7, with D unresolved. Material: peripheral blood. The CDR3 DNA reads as TGTGCCAGCAGGAAAGAACAGCTATCCTACGAGCAGTACTTC. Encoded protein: CASRKEQLSYEQYF. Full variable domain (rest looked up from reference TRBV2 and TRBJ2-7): EPEVTQTPSHQVTQMGQEVILRCVPISNHLYFYWYRQILGQKVEFLVSFYNNEISEKSEIFDDQFSVERPDGSNFTLKIRSTKLEDSAMYFCASRKEQLSYEQYFGPGTRLTVT.